This TCR beta chain was documented in a study of cytomegalovirus exposure and HLA in healthy donors. Study observations and caveats: According to the study, roughly 160 TCR beta chains were cytomegalovirus-associated. The authors confirmed in vitro that a few CMV-associated chains were specific for CMV antigens. The finding came from a later analysis; first-cohort TCR clusters tended to co-occur in the 130 or so validation repertoires.

Donors were drawn from the approximately 120-subject validation cohort, separate from the approximately 680-subject first cohort. Generated by immunoSEQ multiplex PCR, the TCRdb table keeps only in-frame clones and is missing some. Altogether 120,000 or so clones are present, roughly 89% being singletons, with the ten largest covering 1.5% to 2.5%. The sample holds one count of this clone. No antigen is known for it. Trimming cost V 2 bases and J 8 bases; bases outside gene matches: 5. The CDR3 has 13 amino acids. Germline V gene data show CDR1 as SGDLS and CDR2 as YYNGEE. The gene calls are TRBV9 and TRBJ1-2, with 8 bases identical to TRBD1. The sequenced material came from PBMCs. The clonotype was recovered from a woman aged 18-35 years in good health and CMV-seronegative. The CDR3 DNA reads TGTGCCAGCAGCGTGGCACAGGGGGAAGGCTACACCTTC. Its translation is CASSVAQGEGYTF.